This T cell receptor (beta chain) came from a study of blood T cell repertoires in COVID-19. As for the study in general: The United States, Italy and Spain supplied acute and convalescent COVID-19 samples. T cells, B-cell-depleted T cells, or PBMCs provided the cDNA or gDNA that served as material.

The V gene end was trimmed by 3 bases and the J gene end by 6 bases; junction bases not matched to a gene: 12. Germline-derived CDR1 and CDR2 are KGHSH and LQKENI. This CDR3 spans 17 amino acids. Under the authors' procedure: Amplified reference gene primers provided the basis for estimating nucleated cell counts. Sequencing used immunoSEQ multiplex PCR; TCRdb keeps in-frame clones, though not all of them. V, J and clone size were drawn from that table, and D and trimming were deduced from the DNA. Found here are some 97,000 clones, 70% to 90% of them singletons; the top ten hold about 13%. This chain joins TRBV18 and TRBJ1-1; 11 nucleotides align to TRBD1. Sequenced material: peripheral blood. The source of this sequence is a human donor in a cohort sampled during active COVID-19. CDR3 region: CASSPSSAGQGASEAFF. CDR3 sequence (DNA): TGTGCCAGCTCACCTTCTTCCGCTGGACAGGGGGCCTCTGAAGCTTTCTTT.